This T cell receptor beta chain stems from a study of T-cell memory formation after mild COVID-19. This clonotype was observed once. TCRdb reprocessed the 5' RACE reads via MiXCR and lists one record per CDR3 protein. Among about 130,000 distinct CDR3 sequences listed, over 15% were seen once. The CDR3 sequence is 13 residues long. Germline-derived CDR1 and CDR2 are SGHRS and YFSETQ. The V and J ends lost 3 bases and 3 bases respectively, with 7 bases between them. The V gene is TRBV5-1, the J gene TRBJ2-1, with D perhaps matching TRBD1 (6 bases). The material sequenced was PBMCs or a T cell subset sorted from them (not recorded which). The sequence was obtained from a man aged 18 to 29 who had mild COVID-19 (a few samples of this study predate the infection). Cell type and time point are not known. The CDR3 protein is CASSSGVYNEQFF. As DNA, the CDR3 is TGCGCCAGCAGCTCAGGGGTCTACAATGAGCAGTTCTTC.